This T cell receptor (beta chain) was recovered during a study of patients and donors after allogeneic stem cell transplantation. TCRdb reprocessed the RT-PCR reads with MiXCR, giving one entry per CDR3 protein. The sample contains 30,000 or so distinct CDR3 sequences, around 6.8% of which appear only once. The germline V gene has CDR1 MNHEY and CDR2 SVGEGT. This CDR3 has 15 residues. V was cut by 8 bases and J by 0 bases, with 13 bases left in between. This clonotype was recorded a few times. The V and J genes are TRBV6-2 or TRBV6-3 and TRBJ2-2; a weak D match, TRBD1 (5 bases). This clonotype was sampled from a human donor who was either an allogeneic HSCT recipient or a stem cell or donor lymphocyte infusion donor (not recorded which). It is not recorded whose cells these are; they may come from a transplant donor. The sequencing sample was made of blood, either unsorted or a sorted T cell fraction (not recorded which). Here the CDR3 DNA reads TGTGCCAGCGCCTCAGGGATATCGAACACCGGGGAGCTGTTTTTT. Translated: CASASGISNTGELFF.